One and the same sample provided the 13 T cell receptor beta chains below, sequenced in a study of blood T cells in healthy people across ages. The second PCR ran about 6 to 12 cycles with a sample-barcoded 5' primer and J-beta primers. TCRdb fed the 5' RACE reads into MiXCR, producing one record per CDR3 protein. The data show fewer than 2,000,000 distinct CDR3 sequences, about two fifths seen once. Sequenced material: blood. The receptors shown here come from a human donor in good health.

This clonotype was seen a handful of times. The chain employs TRBV7-2 and TRBJ2-7; D might be TRBD2 (5 bases). CDR3 length: 14 amino acids. CDR1 is SGHTA and CDR2 is FQGNSA in the germline V gene. Between the trimmed V and J ends, which lost 2 bases and 6 bases, there was a span of 14 bases. The CDR3 coding sequence is TGTGCCAGCAGCTTAACTTTTGAGGGTTTCGAGCAGTACTTC. It specifies CASSLTFEGFEQYF.

This clonotype was seen a handful of times. This sequence joins TRBV12-3 or TRBV12-4 and TRBJ1-3; maybe TRBD1 (6 bases). The CDR3 is 14 amino acids. The V and J ends lost 5 bases and 1 base respectively, with 9 bases between them. CDR3 DNA sequence: TGTGCCAGCAGTCACACAGGGTCTGGAAACACCATATATTTT. It is translated as CASSHTGSGNTIYF.

J is TRBJ1-2 and V is TRBV7-9; perhaps TRBD1 as D (6 bases). V lost 2 bases to trimming and J lost 4 bases, with 14 bases between them. The CDR3 runs 15 residues. Germline lookup yields CDR1 SEHNR and CDR2 FQNEAQ (reference sequence). CDR3 sequence reads: CASSLISGAGYGYTF. The CDR3 bases are TGTGCCAGCAGCTTAATATCAGGGGCAGGCTATGGCTACACCTTC.

The chain couples TRBV6-2 or TRBV6-3 to TRBJ2-1, with D maybe TRBD1 (6 bases). This CDR3 has 14 residues. The germline V and J ends were trimmed by 9 bases and 9 bases, with 21 bases remaining between them. In germline, CDR1 is MNHEY, CDR2 SVGEGT. The CDR3 region has the DNA TGTGCCAGTCCCCTGGGGGCCGGTCTTTTTGAGCAGTTCTTC. Its translation is CASPLGAGLFEQFF.

The V call is TRBV5-6, the J call TRBJ2-3, with a possible D match to TRBD1 (6 bases). Per germline, CDR1 SGHDT and CDR2 YYEEEE. Deletions cut 0 bases from V and 4 bases from J, with 12 bases between. The CDR3 sequence is 15 residues long. The CDR3 sequence is CASSLDPGVPDTQYF. The DNA of the CDR3 is TGTGCCAGCAGCTTGGATCCAGGGGTACCAGATACGCAGTATTTT.

The chain combines TRBV20-1 with TRBJ2-5, with 7 bases identical to TRBD1. Germline values: CDR1 DFQATT, CDR2 SNEGSKA (reference sequence). The CDR3 is 14 residues long. V trimming: 7 bases; J trimming: 5 bases; junction bases outside the gene matches: 13. CDR3 nucleotide sequence: TGCAGTGTACATGGACAGGCCCTGGGGGAGACCCAGTACTTC. Amino acids: CSVHGQALGETQYF.

This clonotype was counted a few times. The junction departs from germline at one end; a sequencing error may be responsible. The chain is built from TRBV6-1 and TRBJ1-3; D is unclear. The CDR3 sequence is 16 residues long. Germline CDR1 is MNHNS and CDR2 is SASEGT. CDR3 residues: CASSESRPRTGNAIYF. CDR3 sequence (DNA): TGTGCCAGCAGTGAAAGTCGGCCGAGGACTGGAAACGCCATATATTTT.

The V and J genes are TRBV27 and TRBJ1-5; 7 bases are a match to TRBD1. V dropped 10 bases and J dropped 5; count of bases not matched to a gene: 14. There are 15 residues in the CDR3. The V gene's germline CDR1 is MNHEY and CDR2 SMNVEV (reference sequence). CDR3 protein: CATKPQGTAYQPQHF. Here the CDR3 DNA reads TGTGCCACTAAGCCCCAGGGGACAGCGTATCAGCCCCAGCATTTT.

The chain uses TRBV5-1 and TRBJ2-5; D is undetermined. The CDR3 loop spans 14 amino acids. V shed 2 bases and J shed 4 bases, with 12 bases lying between them. Looked up from germline, CDR1 is SGHRS and CDR2 is YFSETQ. CDR3 DNA sequence: TGCGCCAGCAGCTTTGGGCGGCTGGGAGAGACCCAGTACTTC. The encoded protein is CASSFGRLGETQYF. Supplemented by reference TRBV5-1 and TRBJ2-5, the full variable domain reads KAGVTQTPRYLIKTRGQQVTLSCSPISGHRSVSWYQQTPGQGLQFLFEYFSETQRNKGNFPGRFSGRQFSNSRSEMNVSTLELGDSALYLCASSFGRLGETQYFGPGTRLLVL.

The chain employs TRBV12-3 or TRBV12-4 and TRBJ1-2; no clear D gene. V lost 2 bases and J 8 bases, leaving 12 bases between the germline ends. This CDR3 spans 13 amino acids. In DNA form, the CDR3 reads TGTGCCAGCAGTTTACTGCAGGCGAGCGGCTACACCTTC. This translates into CASSLLQASGYTF.

This clonotype appeared a few times. V is TRBV7-9 and J is TRBJ2-1, with TRBD1 as a possible D gene (6 bases). The germline CDR1 and CDR2 sequences are SEHNR and FQNEAQ (reference sequence). Deletions cut 5 bases from V and 10 bases from J, with 12 bases between. The length of the CDR3 is 12 residues. The CDR3 DNA follows: TGTGCCAGCAGCCCTACCGGGACAGAGCAGTTCTTC. Protein sequence: CASSPTGTEQFF.

The chain uses TRBV15 and TRBJ2-7, with D possibly matching TRBD2 (6 bases). Trimming took 3 bases from V and 3 from J, leaving 15 bases between them. CDR1 is LNHNV and CDR2 is YYDKDF in the germline V gene (reference sequence). The CDR3 contains 15 residues. The CDR3 DNA reads as TGTGCCACCAGCAGGAGTTCGGGACTCAACTACGAGCAGTACTTC. Its protein is CATSRSSGLNYEQYF.

This clonotype has only a few counts. The chain links TRBV5-6 to TRBJ2-1; 9 bases are shared with TRBD1. The CDR3 length is 16 residues. Germline trimming cut 4 bases from V and 5 bases from J; bases unmatched to any gene: 10. Per the germline V gene, CDR1 is SGHDT and CDR2 is YYEEEE. The CDR3, as DNA: TGTGCCAGCAGCCCCCAGGCGGGACAGGGCAACAATGAGCAGTTCTTC. Its translation: CASSPQAGQGNNEQFF. The variable domain in full, completed from reference TRBV5-6 and TRBJ2-1, reads DAGVTQSPTHLIKTRGQQVTLRCSPKSGHDTVSWYQQALGQGPQFIFQYYEEEERQRGNFPDRFSGHQFPNYSSELNVNALLLGDSALYLCASSPQAGQGNNEQFFGPGTRLTVL.